The 17 T cell receptor beta chains below come from one sample, sequenced in a study of cytomegalovirus exposure and HLA in healthy donors. The method was immunoSEQ multiplex PCR; TCRdb's version includes in-frame clones alone and lacks a portion of them. This sample carries about 190,000 clones, about 80% of them seen once, and the ten largest clones take roughly 2.8%. The sequenced material came from PBMCs. Receptors were obtained from a woman aged 18-29 years in good health and CMV-seropositive.

This clone has a handful of counts. This chain connects TRBV30 to TRBJ1-5; 7 positions agree with TRBD1. This CDR3 spans 18 amino acids. The trim removed 0 bases at V and 7 bases at J, leaving 18 bases unmatched. CDR1 GTSNPN and CDR2 SVGIG come from the germline V gene (reference sequence). CDR3 region: CAWSVGEVGTASLQPQHF. CDR3 nucleotides: TGTGCCTGGAGTGTAGGGGAAGTGGGGACAGCCTCCTTACAGCCCCAGCATTTT.

The chain recombines TRBV29-1 with TRBJ1-2, with 9 bases lining up with TRBD1. The CDR3 runs to 13 residues. The germline V gene has CDR1 SQVTM and CDR2 ANQGSEA. V lost 4 bases and J lost 6; bases outside the gene matches: 6. In DNA, the CDR3 is TGCAGCGTTGGGGTACAGGGGGCGGATGGCTACACCTTC. Encoded protein: CSVGVQGADGYTF. Complete variable domain (other parts from reference TRBV29-1 and TRBJ1-2): SAVISQKPSRDICQRGTSLTIQCQVDSQVTMMFWYRQQPGQSLTLIATANQGSEATYESGFVIDKFPISRPNLTFSTLTVSNMSPEDSSIYLCSVGVQGADGYTFGSGTRLTVV.

The chain uses TRBV4-1 and TRBJ2-1; D may be TRBD1 (5 bases). V gave up 0 bases and J gave up 0 bases, with 12 bases separating them. CDR1 is MGHRA and CDR2 is YSYEKL in the germline V gene. This CDR3 has 17 residues. CDR3 sequence: CASSQDPKGHSYNEQFF. The CDR3 DNA follows: TGCGCCAGCAGCCAAGATCCAAAGGGGCACTCCTACAATGAGCAGTTCTTC.

The genes are TRBV27 and TRBJ1-1; weak D call: TRBD1 (5 bases). CDR3 length: 17 amino acids. Germline V lookup: CDR1 MNHEY, CDR2 SMNVEV (reference sequence). Trimming took off 6 bases at V and 1 base at J, with 21 bases between the two ends. CDR3 nucleotides: TGTGCCAGCAGGAGGGGACTTTTACCCGGGGGGAACACTGAAGCTTTCTTT. It encodes CASRRGLLPGGNTEAFF.

The rearrangement joins TRBV29-1 to TRBJ2-3; tentative D call: TRBD2 (5 bases). The CDR3 spans 12 residues. The V end lost 3 bases, the J end lost 4 bases, and 8 bases lay between the germline ends. Germline CDR1 SQVTM, CDR2 ANQGSEA. CDR3 sequence reads: CSVDEGSDTQYF. The CDR3 coding sequence is TGCAGCGTTGACGAGGGTTCAGATACGCAGTATTTT.

CDR3 coding DNA: TGTGCCAGCAGCTTACTTACAGGTAGTGAAGCTTTCTTT. It translates to CASSLLTGSEAFF. J is TRBJ1-1 and V is TRBV7-2; perhaps TRBD1 as D (5 bases). CDR3 length equals 13 residues. V was trimmed by 2 bases and J by 7 bases, leaving 11 bases between them. The V gene's germline CDR1 is SGHTA and CDR2 FQGNSA.

The rearrangement uses TRBV29-1 and TRBJ2-2, with D uncertain. With 3 bases removed from V and 1 base from J, the gap between germline ends came to 6 bases. From germline, CDR1 is SQVTM and CDR2 ANQGSEA. The CDR3 has 13 amino acids. This chain's CDR3 is CSVDAQNTGELFF. The CDR3 DNA is TGCAGCGTTGATGCGCAGAACACCGGGGAGCTGTTTTTT.

The chain carries TRBV9 and TRBJ1-1; the match to TRBD1 covers 9 bases. Looked up from germline, CDR1 is SGDLS and CDR2 is YYNGEE. With 3 bases clipped from V and 4 bases from J, the junction kept 4 bases outside the gene matches. CDR3 size: 14 residues. The CDR3 spells CASSEGQGRTEAFF. CDR3 nucleotide sequence: TGTGCCAGCAGCGAAGGACAGGGGCGCACTGAAGCTTTCTTT.

The sample holds one count of this clone. The chain links TRBV7-2 to TRBJ1-5, with TRBD1 matching 7 bases. The V gene's germline CDR1 is SGHTA and CDR2 FQGNSA. The CDR3 contains 16 residues. J gave up 4 bases and V 0 bases, and 6 bases lay outside the gene matches. The DNA for the CDR3 is TGTGCCAGCAGCTTAGCGCCTCCAGGGGGGAATCAGCCCCAGCATTTT. Translation: CASSLAPPGGNQPQHF.

The chain combines TRBV7-3 with TRBJ1-6; weak D call: TRBD1 (6 bases). Germline-derived CDR1 and CDR2 are SGHTA and FQGTGA. This CDR3 spans 16 amino acids. V gave up 5 bases and J gave up 8 bases, with 19 bases separating them. CDR3 residues: CASSITGPPGDSPLHF. CDR3 in DNA: TGTGCCAGCAGCATCACAGGGCCACCCGGGGATTCACCCCTCCACTTT.

In its sample, this clone was seen many times. The V and J genes are TRBV27 and TRBJ1-6, with TRBD1 matching 7 bases. J gave up 9 bases and V 6 bases, and 8 bases lay outside the gene matches. The CDR3 covers 14 residues. The V gene's germline CDR1 is MNHEY and CDR2 SMNVEV (reference sequence). The CDR3 DNA is TGTGCCAGCAGCCCAACAGGGGTTGCTTCACCCCTCCACTTT. It encodes CASSPTGVASPLHF.

The chain joins TRBV18 to TRBJ2-1; 11 positions agree with TRBD2. The CDR3 sequence is 17 residues long. Looked up from germline, CDR1 is KGHSH and CDR2 is LQKENI. V was pared by 3 bases and J by 3 bases, with 7 bases of the junction left unmatched. CDR3 sequence reads: CASSPRIAGGYYNEQFF. The CDR3 coding sequence is TGTGCCAGCTCACCCCGAATAGCGGGGGGGTACTACAATGAGCAGTTCTTC.

This sequence joins TRBV23-1 and TRBJ1-5; weak D call: TRBD1 (6 bases). TRBV23-1 counts as an open reading frame of uncertain function. This CDR3 comprises 16 residues. The ends were cut back, 3 bases at V and 4 bases at J, with 16 bases in the middle. CDR3 DNA: TGCGCCAGCAGTCACCCTACGACAGGAACTAATCAGCCCCAGCATTTT. It yields the protein CASSHPTTGTNQPQHF.

This sequence joins TRBV6-1 and TRBJ1-2; unclear D gene. Germline V gene data show CDR1 as MNHNS and CDR2 as SASEGT. The CDR3 sequence is 14 residues long. V lost 3 bases and J 4 bases, leaving 12 bases between the germline ends. The CDR3 protein is CASSEVADLYGYTF. The CDR3 DNA reads TGTGCCAGCAGTGAGGTGGCAGATCTCTATGGCTACACCTTC.

This sequence joins TRBV6-1 and TRBJ2-2, with a tentative D call TRBD2 (6 bases). The CDR3 length is 15 residues. The germline CDR1 and CDR2 sequences are MNHNS and SASEGT. Trimming stripped 2 bases from V and 7 bases from J, with 14 bases between. DNA for the CDR3: TGTGCCAGCAGTGAATTCGGGGGAATGAGCGGGGAGCTGTTTTTT. It yields the protein CASSEFGGMSGELFF.

The V gene is TRBV7-9, the J gene TRBJ1-1, with no clear D. V shed 3 bases and J shed 2 bases, with 13 bases lying between them. Germline lookup yields CDR1 SEHNR and CDR2 FQNEAQ (reference sequence). The CDR3 length is 15 residues. The CDR3 here is CASSFLGRVNTEAFF. DNA of the CDR3: TGTGCCAGCAGCTTCCTTGGGCGCGTCAACACTGAAGCTTTCTTT.

This chain joins TRBV27 and TRBJ2-3, with D unresolved. This CDR3 spans 14 amino acids. Deletions cut 5 bases from V and 5 bases from J, with 14 bases between. CDR1 and CDR2 from the germline V gene are MNHEY and SMNVEV (reference sequence). The CDR3, as DNA: TGTGCCAGCAGTCCTACCTTACTTGGAGATACGCAGTATTTT. This codes for CASSPTLLGDTQYF.